The 22 T cell receptor beta chains below all came from one sample that was sequenced in a study of blood T cell repertoires in COVID-19. Clones were read by immunoSEQ multiplex PCR, and TCRdb kept only the in-frame ones, dropping some. Of around 290,000 clones listed, 80% to 95% are singletons. Sequenced: PBMCs or T cells enriched from blood (not recorded which). These receptors all come from a woman aged 30 to 39 who had recovered from COVID-19.

The chain uses TRBV11-3 and TRBJ2-6, with a tentative D call TRBD1 (6 bases). The germline CDR1 and CDR2 sequences are SGHNT and YENEEA. This CDR3 spans 18 amino acids. Trimming cost V 3 bases and J 1 base, with 16 bases left between them. Written as DNA, the CDR3 is TGTGCCAGCAGCTTGGGGGCAGGGGTCGGGTCTGGGGCCAACGTCCTGACTTTC. Its protein is CASSLGAGVGSGANVLTF.

The genes are TRBV4-3 and TRBJ2-3; 10 bases align to TRBD2. Germline V lookup: CDR1 LGHNA, CDR2 YSLEER. The V gene end was trimmed by 1 base and the J gene end by 2 bases; junction bases not matched to a gene: 9. This CDR3 is built from 18 residues. CDR3 loop: CASSQGGASGGVTDTQYF. The DNA for the CDR3 is TGCGCCAGCAGCCAAGGGGGCGCTAGCGGGGGCGTCACAGATACGCAGTATTTT.

J is TRBJ2-7 and V is TRBV5-1; D is unresolved. CDR1 is SGHRS, CDR2 YFSETQ, per germline. This CDR3 region has 14 residues. Trimming took 2 bases from V and 0 from J, leaving 9 bases between them. CDR3 residues: CASSFKTSSYEQYF. The CDR3 bases are TGCGCCAGCAGCTTCAAGACATCCTCCTACGAGCAGTACTTC. Using reference TRBV5-1 and TRBJ2-7 for the parts outside the CDR3, the full variable domain is KAGVTQTPRYLIKTRGQQVTLSCSPISGHRSVSWYQQTPGQGLQFLFEYFSETQRNKGNFPGRFSGRQFSNSRSEMNVSTLELGDSALYLCASSFKTSSYEQYFGPGTRLTVT.

V gene TRBV7-9 combines with J gene TRBJ2-1, with TRBD2 as a possible D gene (6 bases). Germline V gene sequence: CDR1 SEHNR, CDR2 FQNEAQ (reference sequence). This CDR3 region has 13 residues. V shed 10 bases and J shed 4 bases, with 14 bases lying between them. The DNA of the CDR3 is TGTGCCACCCGGGAGCGAGAATACAATGAGCAGTTCTTC. As protein: CATREREYNEQFF.

The gene calls are TRBV19 and TRBJ1-3, with 8 bases identical to TRBD1. The CDR3 has 20 amino acids. The germline V gene has CDR1 LNHDA and CDR2 SQIVND (reference sequence). With 6 bases clipped from V and 1 base from J, the junction kept 20 bases outside the gene matches. CDR3 sequence (DNA): TGTGCCAGTAGAAGGACGTTTTACCGGGACAGGTTTTATTCTGGAAACACCATATATTTT. Translated: CASRRTFYRDRFYSGNTIYF. Using reference TRBV19 and TRBJ1-3 for the parts outside the CDR3, the full variable domain is DGGITQSPKYLFRKEGQNVTLSCEQNLNHDAMYWYRQDPGQGLRLIYYSQIVNDFQKGDIAEGYSVSREKKESFPLTVTSAQKNPTAFYLCASRRTFYRDRFYSGNTIYFGEGSWLTVV.

The V and J genes are TRBV27 and TRBJ2-7, with D possibly being TRBD1 (5 bases). The CDR3 totals 13 residues. CDR1 is MNHEY and CDR2 is SMNVEV in the germline V gene (reference sequence). Deletions cut 3 bases from V and 2 bases from J, with 8 bases between. CDR3 loop: CASSLTAAYEQYF. CDR3 nucleotides: TGTGCCAGCAGTTTGACAGCAGCCTACGAGCAGTACTTC.

The chain joins TRBV6-5 to TRBJ2-1, with unresolved D. The germline V gene encodes CDR1 MNHEY and CDR2 SVGAGI. The CDR3 extends over 13 amino acids. V dropped 5 bases and J dropped 4 bases, with 9 bases sitting between them. CDR3 nucleotide sequence: TGTGCCAGCAGTCTAGGAGAATACAATGAGCAGTTCTTC. This encodes CASSLGEYNEQFF.

This CDR3 is CASSPPSGRTQETQYF. In nucleotides, the CDR3 is TGTGCCAGCAGCCCCCCCAGCGGGAGGACCCAAGAGACCCAGTACTTC. The chain recombines TRBV7-8 with TRBJ2-5; 9 nucleotides line up with TRBD2. In germline, CDR1 is SGHVS, CDR2 FQNEAQ. J lost 1 base, V lost 5 bases, and 8 bases had no gene match. The CDR3 totals 16 residues. Using reference TRBV7-8 and TRBJ2-5 for the parts outside the CDR3, the full variable domain is GAGVSQSPRYKVAKRGQDVALRCDPISGHVSLFWYQQALGQGPEFLTYFQNEAQLDKSGLPSDRFFAERPEGSVSTLKIQRTQQEDSAVYLCASSPPSGRTQETQYFGPGTRLLVL.

The rearrangement uses TRBV18 and TRBJ2-5; 13 bases agree with TRBD2. This CDR3 spans 15 amino acids. Germline V lookup: CDR1 KGHSH, CDR2 LQKENI. Trimming cost V 2 bases and J 3 bases; bases outside gene matches: 0. This CDR3 is CASSPGLAGEETQYF. CDR3 in DNA: TGTGCCAGCTCACCAGGACTAGCGGGGGAAGAGACCCAGTACTTC.

CDR3 nucleotides: TGCGCCAGCAGCCAGGGGGCCCCAACTAATGAAAAACTGTTTTTT. Its translation is CASSQGAPTNEKLFF. The rearrangement links TRBV4-3 to TRBJ1-4; a possible D gene is TRBD1 (6 bases). Germline V gives CDR1 LGHNA, CDR2 YSLEER. Trimming left V 3 bases short and J 0 bases short, with 8 bases between. This CDR3 region has 15 residues.

This chain uses TRBV6-5 with TRBJ1-5; possibly TRBD1 for D (6 bases). V lost 3 bases and J lost 7, with 19 bases in between. Per germline, CDR1 MNHEY and CDR2 SVGAGI. This CDR3 spans 16 amino acids. The CDR3 DNA reads as TGTGCCAGCAGTTATTACCCCAGGGGTAGTGGACAGCCCCAGCATTTT. It translates to CASSYYPRGSGQPQHF.

This chain uses TRBV4-3 with TRBJ1-6, with D tentatively TRBD1 (5 bases). The CDR3 is 17 residues long. The V gene's germline CDR1 is LGHNA and CDR2 YSLEER. V was clipped by 0 bases and J by 4 bases, with 13 bases between them. The CDR3, as DNA: TGCGCCAGCAGCCAAGATGAAGGGGCCCAATATAATTCACCCCTCCACTTT. This encodes CASSQDEGAQYNSPLHF.

This clone was recorded only once. The gene calls are TRBV21-1 and TRBJ1-6; the table gives TRBD1 as D, unverified against the DNA. TRBV21-1 is shown as a pseudogene. The CDR3 consists of 16 residues. Here the CDR3 DNA reads TGTGCCAGCAGCAAGGGACAGGGAGACCATAATTCACCCCTCCACTTT. Translating it yields CASSKGQGDHNSPLHF.

The J gene is TRBJ1-5, the V gene TRBV19, with TRBD1 matching over 8 bases. Unmatched junction bases numbered 7, after V lost 5 bases and J lost 4 bases. Germline values: CDR1 LNHDA, CDR2 SQIVND (reference sequence). The length of the CDR3 is 15 residues. The CDR3 is CASSRDRGFNQPQHF. The DNA of the CDR3 is TGTGCCAGTAGTCGTGACAGGGGTTTTAATCAGCCCCAGCATTTT. Drawing the rest from reference TRBV19 and TRBJ1-5, the complete variable domain is DGGITQSPKYLFRKEGQNVTLSCEQNLNHDAMYWYRQDPGQGLRLIYYSQIVNDFQKGDIAEGYSVSREKKESFPLTVTSAQKNPTAFYLCASSRDRGFNQPQHFGDGTRLSIL.

CDR3 region: CASSQYVSGGNTGELFF. CDR3 DNA: TGTGCCAGCAGCCAATACGTGTCAGGGGGGAACACCGGGGAGCTGTTTTTT. The V gene is TRBV16, the J gene TRBJ2-2, with 7 bases lining up with TRBD1. The germline gives CDR1 KGHSY, CDR2 FQNENV. This CDR3 is built from 17 residues. V lost 1 base, J lost 1 base, and 6 bases stayed unmatched. Drawing the rest from reference TRBV16 and TRBJ2-2, the complete variable domain is GEEVAQTPKHLVRGEGQKAKLYCAPIKGHSYVFWYQQVLKNEFKFLISFQNENVFDETGMPKERFSAKCLPNSPCSLEIQATKLEDSAVYFCASSQYVSGGNTGELFFGEGSRLTVL.

This clone was recorded once. J is TRBJ2-6 and V is TRBV30; 8 bases map to TRBD1. Trimming at V came to 1 base and at J to 0 bases, leaving 2 bases not matched to a gene. CDR3 size: 16 residues. From germline, CDR1 is GTSNPN and CDR2 SVGIG (reference sequence). This chain's CDR3 is CAWSGTGTSGANVLTF. CDR3 sequence (DNA): TGTGCCTGGAGTGGGACAGGGACCTCTGGGGCCAACGTCCTGACTTTC.

This clone was found once. The chain employs TRBV19 and TRBJ1-5; tentatively, D is TRBD1 (6 bases). The length of the CDR3 is 15 residues. V lost 3 bases and J 1 base, leaving 10 bases between the germline ends. Germline CDR1 reads LNHDA; CDR2 reads SQIVND (reference sequence). Written as DNA, the CDR3 is TGTGCCAGTAGTATCTGGGGGCGAAGCAATCAGCCCCAGCATTTT. It codes for CASSIWGRSNQPQHF.

This sequence joins TRBV18 and TRBJ2-1, with D possibly TRBD2 on 5 matching bases. The V and J ends lost 0 bases and 6 bases respectively, with 9 bases between them. The CDR3 is 14 residues long. Germline lookup yields CDR1 KGHSH and CDR2 LQKENI. CDR3 in DNA: TGTGCCAGCTCACCACCGCCCGCGGGCAATGAGCAGTTCTTC. Its translation: CASSPPPAGNEQFF.

This sequence joins TRBV7-7 and TRBJ2-5, with D perhaps assigned TRBD1 or TRBD2 (6 bases each). CDR1 and CDR2 (germline): SSHAT, FNYEAQ (reference sequence). CDR3 length: 13 residues. The CDR3 bases are TGTGCTAGCGGTCGAGGACAGCAAGAGACCCAGTACTTC. The encoded protein is CASGRGQQETQYF.

The rearrangement uses TRBV19 and TRBJ1-1, with D possibly TRBD1 on 6 matching bases. Germline CDR1 LNHDA, CDR2 SQIVND (reference sequence). V lost 6 bases and J lost 3, with 17 bases in between. The CDR3 sequence is 15 residues long. The CDR3 DNA follows: TGTGCCAGTAGCTACCTGAGGGGGAGGGACACTGAAGCTTTCTTT. Its protein is CASSYLRGRDTEAFF.

Of note for this clone: Other DNA sequences of this sample code for an identical CDR3. The chain couples TRBV28 to TRBJ2-7, with a possible D match to TRBD1 (6 bases). Trimming shortened V by 4 bases and J by 1 base, and 8 bases separated the two germline ends. The CDR3 consists of 13 residues. The V gene's germline CDR1 is MDHEN and CDR2 SYDVKM. The DNA of the CDR3 is TGTGCCAGCAGTTCAGGACAGTCCTACGAGCAGTACTTC. It codes for CASSSGQSYEQYF.

This clone turned up a few times. V gene TRBV30 combines with J gene TRBJ2-1, with D possibly being TRBD2 (5 bases). This CDR3 has 12 residues. Looked up from germline, CDR1 is GTSNPN and CDR2 is SVGIG (reference sequence). CDR3 amino acids: CARGVPNNEQFF. In DNA form, the CDR3 reads TGTGCTCGGGGTGTCCCCAACAATGAGCAGTTCTTC.